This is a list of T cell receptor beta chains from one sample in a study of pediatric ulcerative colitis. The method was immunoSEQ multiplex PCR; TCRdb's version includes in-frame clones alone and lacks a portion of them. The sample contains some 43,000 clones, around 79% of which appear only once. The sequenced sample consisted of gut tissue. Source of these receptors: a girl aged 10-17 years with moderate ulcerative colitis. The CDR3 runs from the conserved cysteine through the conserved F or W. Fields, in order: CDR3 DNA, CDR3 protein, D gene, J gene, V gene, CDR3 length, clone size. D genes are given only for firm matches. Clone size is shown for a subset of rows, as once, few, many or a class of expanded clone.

TGTGCCAGCCAAAGGCTTCAGGGACTCCAAAGGAGCAATCAGCCCCAGCATTTT CASQRLQGLQRSNQPQHF - TRBJ1-5 TRBV19 18 -
TGTGCCAGCAGTCCCGACAGGGCACGTTGGGCCCAGTACTTC CASSPDRARWAQYF TRBD1 TRBJ2-5 TRBV6-5 14 -
TGTGCCAGCAGCTTAGGGGGGATTACGAACACTGAAGCTTTCTTT CASSLGGITNTEAFF - TRBJ1-1 TRBV7-2 15 -
TGTGCCAGCAGCACAGGGGTCCAGCCCCAGCATTTT CASSTGVQPQHF TRBD1 TRBJ1-5 TRBV28 12 few
TGCAGTGCTAGAAAACTGGCTGAAGCTTTCTTT CSARKLAEAFF - TRBJ1-1 TRBV20-1 11 few
TGTGCCAGCAACTCACCCGGGCTGAACTACGAGCAGTACTTC CASNSPGLNYEQYF - TRBJ2-7 TRBV28 14 -
TGTGCCAGCAGTTCGGGTAACTACAATGAGCAGTTCTTC CASSSGNYNEQFF - TRBJ2-1 TRBV28 13 -
TGCGCCAGCAGCTTGGCGGCCGGGGGGATCACAGATACGCAGTATTTT CASSLAAGGITDTQYF TRBD2 TRBJ2-3 TRBV5-1 16 -
TGTGCCAGCAGTCGGGATAGCAATCAGCCCCAGCATTTT CASSRDSNQPQHF - TRBJ1-5 TRBV28 13 -
TGTGCCAGCCCTCTCGACGTCCCCTGGAGAGACGGGGGGATCGGTGAGCAGTTCTTC CASPLDVPWRDGGIGEQFF TRBD2 TRBJ2-1 TRBV2 19 -
TGCGCCAGCAGCCAAGATAGTGGGGCCGAGACCTACGAGCAGTACTTC CASSQDSGAETYEQYF - TRBJ2-7 TRBV4-1 16 -
TGTGCCACCAGCAGACTAGGGGAGGGACATCAGAGAAACACCATATATTTT CATSRLGEGHQRNTIYF - TRBJ1-3 TRBV15 17 -
TGTGCCAGCAGCTGGGGAGGGGAAGAGACCCAGTACTTC CASSWGGEETQYF TRBD2 TRBJ2-5 TRBV5-1 13 -
TGTGCCAGCAGTAACTTACAGGTCTACGAGCAGTACTTC CASSNLQVYEQYF - TRBJ2-7 TRBV27 13 -
TGTGCCAGCAGTTACTCGCAGGGGCTAGCCCCCCTAGACTTC CASSYSQGLAPLDF - TRBJ2-5 TRBV6-6 14 -
TGTGCCAGCAGCAGATCTAGCGGGGGCTCCTACAATGAGCAGTTCTTC CASSRSSGGSYNEQFF TRBD2 TRBJ2-1 TRBV11-1 16 -
TGTGCCAGCTCACCACTGCCAGGCAGATTCAATCAGCCCCAGCATTTT CASSPLPGRFNQPQHF - TRBJ1-5 TRBV18 16 -
TGCGCCAGCAGCTTGGGTTTGGGGTCCTATGGCTACACCTTC CASSLGLGSYGYTF - TRBJ1-2 TRBV5-1 14 -
TGTGCCTGGAGTGGGGGACAACACCATGGCTACACCTTC CAWSGGQHHGYTF - TRBJ1-2 TRBV30 13 few
TGTGCCAGCAGCTTGAGCGGGGTTCGGGGCGATGAGCAGTTCTTC CASSLSGVRGDEQFF TRBD2 TRBJ2-1 TRBV5-4 15 -
TGTGCCAGTAGTATCCTTGGGACAGGGGATGAGCAGTTCTTC CASSILGTGDEQFF TRBD1 TRBJ2-1 TRBV19 14 -
TGCGCCAGCAGCACTCAAACGGGGTCTCCTGAAGCTTTCTTT CASSTQTGSPEAFF - TRBJ1-1 TRBV5-1 14 few
TGTGCCAGCAGCCGCACCAGTCGTGGCTACACCTTC CASSRTSRGYTF - TRBJ1-2 TRBV4-2 12 medium-sized
TGTGCCAGCAGCTTAGAGGGGGCGCGAGGCTACACCTTC CASSLEGARGYTF TRBD1 TRBJ1-2 TRBV7-9 13 once
TGTGCCAGCAGCCCCGGACTAGCGGTGGACAATGAGCAGTTCTTC CASSPGLAVDNEQFF TRBD2 TRBJ2-1 TRBV7-3 15 -
TGTGCCAGCAGTTTGGGGGGATATAATTCACCCCTCCACTTT CASSLGGYNSPLHF - TRBJ1-6 TRBV27 14 once
TGCGCCAGCAGCTTGGGACTAGCGGAATACAATGAGCAGTTCTTC CASSLGLAEYNEQFF TRBD2 TRBJ2-1 TRBV5-1 15 -
TGCAGCGTTAGGTCTAGTGGGAACACCGGGGAGCTGTTTTTT CSVRSSGNTGELFF - TRBJ2-2 TRBV29-1 14 once
TGTGCCAGCAGCCTTCGACTGGGCGCAGATACGCAGTATTTT CASSLRLGADTQYF - TRBJ2-3 TRBV7-2 14 -
TGTGCCAGCAGCCCCGGCTGGTCCTACAATGAGCAGTTCTTC CASSPGWSYNEQFF - TRBJ2-1 TRBV7-3 14 once
TGTGCCAGCAGCTTGGGCAGGGGAGGGTCAGATACGCAGTATTTT CASSLGRGGSDTQYF - TRBJ2-3 TRBV7-9 15 -
TGTGCCAGCTCACCAGGTATGGACAGGGACGAAAAACTGTTTTTT CASSPGMDRDEKLFF TRBD1 TRBJ1-4 TRBV18 15 -
TGTGCCAGTGGGACTTGGGGCGTGGACTTC CASGTWGVDF - TRBJ2-5 TRBV2 10 -
TGTGCCAGCAGCTTAGAGTGGAGCGGGGTTTACAATGAGCAGTTCTTC CASSLEWSGVYNEQFF TRBD2 TRBJ2-1 TRBV11-2 16 -
TGCGCCAGCAGCCAAGCCGGGATTGGGAACTATGGCTACACCTTC CASSQAGIGNYGYTF - TRBJ1-2 TRBV4-1 15 -
TGTGCCAGCAGCTTGGACTCCAACAGGGACACTGAAGCTTTCTTT CASSLDSNRDTEAFF - TRBJ1-1 TRBV5-4 15 -
TGTGCCAGCAGCTTGTACGGGGAGCTGTTTTTT CASSLYGELFF - TRBJ2-2 TRBV5-6 11 once
TGTGCCAGCAGCGTCCAACCCGTTTCGAGCGAGCAGTACTTC CASSVQPVSSEQYF - TRBJ2-7 TRBV9 14 -
TGTGCCAGCAATCTGGACTTAAACACTGAAGCTTTCTTT CASNLDLNTEAFF - TRBJ1-1 TRBV2 13 -
TGTGCCAGCAGCGTAGATCTTGCGGCGATCTATGGCTACACCTTC CASSVDLAAIYGYTF - TRBJ1-2 TRBV9 15 -
TGTGCCAGTAGTATTAGACAGGGATCCTACAATGAGCAGTTCTTC CASSIRQGSYNEQFF TRBD1 TRBJ2-1 TRBV19 15 -
TGTGCCATCAGTGATCTAGCGGGAGTTCTCACCTACGAGCAGTACTTC CAISDLAGVLTYEQYF TRBD2 TRBJ2-7 TRBV10-3 16 once
TGTGCCAGCAGCCCCGAGTTGGGTTACACTGAAGCTTTCTTT CASSPELGYTEAFF - TRBJ1-1 TRBV9 14 few
TGTGCCAGCAGCTTATACGACGAGCAGTACTTC CASSLYDEQYF - TRBJ2-7 TRBV11-2 11 -
TGTGCCAGCAGGGGGGGGACTACCAGGGACTTC CASRGGTTRDF TRBD2 TRBJ2-7 TRBV28 11 -
TGTGCCAGCAGCCAAGCCGGCGGACTAGCGGGTGGAGAGACCCAGTACTTC CASSQAGGLAGGETQYF TRBD2 TRBJ2-5 TRBV4-2 17 -
TGTGCCAGCAGCCCACTCGGGACAGGGGGCTACGAGCAGTACTTC CASSPLGTGGYEQYF TRBD1 TRBJ2-7 TRBV7-8 15 -
TGTGCCAGCAGCTCCCGCCCAAACAGCGGTGAGCAGTTCTTC CASSSRPNSGEQFF - TRBJ2-1 TRBV11-3 14 once
TGTGCCAGTAGTTCCCAGGACAGGGCACCAAACACTGAAGCTTTCTTT CASSSQDRAPNTEAFF TRBD1 TRBJ1-1 TRBV19 16 -
TGTGCCAGTAGCTTTCGGGAGACAGGGAGTGGAAACACCATATATTTT CASSFRETGSGNTIYF TRBD1 TRBJ1-3 TRBV19 16 -
TGTGCCAGCAGCTTGGCCGGCGGGAGGGCCATCACCGGGGAGCTGTTTTTT CASSLAGGRAITGELFF TRBD2 TRBJ2-2 TRBV5-6 17 -
TGTGCCAGCAGTTTTACTACAGAGAACACTGAAGCTTTCTTT CASSFTTENTEAFF - TRBJ1-1 TRBV5-4 14 -
TGTGCCAGCAATGGGGCCGTAGAGAGGAGTTACGAGCAGTACTTC CASNGAVERSYEQYF - TRBJ2-7 TRBV6-1 15 -
TGTGCCAGCAGCTCCAGGGGACAGGGGATAGGGGCGCTGAGGAAACTGTTTTTT CASSSRGQGIGALRKLFF TRBD1 TRBJ1-4 TRBV5-8 18 -
TGTGCCAGTAGTATTGCCGAGACCCAGTACTTC CASSIAETQYF - TRBJ2-5 TRBV19 11 -
TGCGCCAGCAGCCAAGACCGAACCACCGGGGAGCTGTTTTTT CASSQDRTTGELFF - TRBJ2-2 TRBV4-1 14 few
TGCGCCAGCAGCCAAGAAATCGATAATTCACCCCTCCACTTT CASSQEIDNSPLHF - TRBJ1-6 TRBV4-3 14 -